These 10 T cell receptor beta chains originate from one sample sequenced in a study of blood T cell repertoires in COVID-19. Here immunoSEQ multiplex PCR was the method, and the copy in TCRdb shows in-frame clones only, minus some. The table shows more than 75,000 clones, with roughly 84% occurring only once. Sequencing input: peripheral blood. The receptors here all came from a woman aged 70-85 years with acute or convalescent COVID-19.

The genes are TRBV7-2 and TRBJ1-2; 10 nucleotides line up with TRBD1. V was pared by 5 bases and J by 7 bases, with 16 bases of the junction left unmatched. Germline-derived CDR1 and CDR2 are SGHTA and FQGNSA. This CDR3 comprises 17 residues. CDR3 residues: CASSDSAGQGRVRGYTF. The CDR3 DNA is TGTGCCAGCAGCGATAGCGCGGGACAGGGGCGCGTTCGTGGCTACACCTTC.

The chain joins TRBV6-6 to TRBJ1-6; tentative D call: TRBD1 (6 bases). From germline, CDR1 is MNHNY and CDR2 SVGAGI (reference sequence). This CDR3 is 13 amino acids long. Between the trimmed V and J ends, which lost 11 bases and 7 bases, there was a span of 15 bases. The DNA for the CDR3 is TGTGCCGCCGGGAGGCAGGGGAATTCACCCCTCCACTTT. As protein: CAAGRQGNSPLHF.

This clone was counted a single time. The chain recombines TRBV9 with TRBJ2-3; 10 bases agree with TRBD2. Trimming at V came to 4 bases and at J to 6 bases, leaving 8 bases not matched to a gene. The CDR3 is made up of 15 amino acids. Germline V lookup: CDR1 SGDLS, CDR2 YYNGEE. The CDR3 loop reads CASSPIAGGGDTQYF. For the CDR3, the DNA is TGTGCCAGCAGCCCTATAGCGGGGGGCGGGGATACGCAGTATTTT.

The chain couples TRBV19 to TRBJ2-6, with 9 bases identical to TRBD1. The CDR3 is 16 residues long. Losses at the gene ends were 5 bases for V and 5 bases for J; bases not matched to a gene: 7. Germline CDR1 is LNHDA and CDR2 is SQIVND (reference sequence). The CDR3: CASSPGQGSWANVLTF. The CDR3 region has the DNA TGTGCCAGTAGTCCAGGACAGGGGTCCTGGGCCAACGTCCTGACTTTC.

The chain recombines TRBV9 with TRBJ2-1, with D possibly matching TRBD2 (6 bases). The V and J ends lost 0 bases and 2 bases respectively, with 12 bases between them. This CDR3 spans 16 amino acids. The germline V gene has CDR1 SGDLS and CDR2 YYNGEE. CDR3 nucleotides: TGTGCCAGCAGCGTAGCGGAGCGGGTAACCTACAATGAGCAGTTCTTC. It specifies CASSVAERVTYNEQFF. Supplemented by reference TRBV9 and TRBJ2-1, the full variable domain reads DSGVTQTPKHLITATGQRVTLRCSPRSGDLSVYWYQQSLDQGLQFLIQYYNGEERAKGNILERFSAQQFPDLHSELNLSSLELGDSALYFCASSVAERVTYNEQFFGPGTRLTVL.

The chain is built from TRBV19 and TRBJ1-5; possibly TRBD1 for D (5 bases). The CDR3 has 17 amino acids. Germline V CDR1 and CDR2: LNHDA, SQIVND (reference sequence). Between the trimmed V and J ends, which lost 3 bases and 1 base, there was a span of 16 bases. The CDR3 spells CASSITGGGGSNQPQHF. In DNA form, the CDR3 reads TGTGCCAGTAGTATTACGGGGGGAGGAGGGAGCAATCAGCCCCAGCATTTT. The full variable domain, in which reference TRBV19 and TRBJ1-5 provide the parts outside the CDR3, is DGGITQSPKYLFRKEGQNVTLSCEQNLNHDAMYWYRQDPGQGLRLIYYSQIVNDFQKGDIAEGYSVSREKKESFPLTVTSAQKNPTAFYLCASSITGGGGSNQPQHFGDGTRLSIL.

The chain is built from TRBV2 and TRBJ2-3, with TRBD2 identical over 7 bases. This CDR3 has 15 amino acids. CDR1 is SNHLY, CDR2 FYNNEI, per germline. The V and J ends lost 7 bases and 0 bases, in that order; junction bases with no gene match: 7. The DNA of the CDR3 is TGTGCCAGCACCGCTAGCGGAGCTAGCACAGATACGCAGTATTTT. Translation gives CASTASGASTDTQYF.

This clone came up once. This chain links TRBV27 with TRBJ2-6; no definite D call. V lost 7 bases, J lost 3 bases, and 13 bases lay in between. CDR1 is MNHEY and CDR2 is SMNVEV in the germline V gene (reference sequence). The CDR3 runs to 15 residues. In DNA form, the CDR3 reads TGTGCCAGCATGCGGTCGCTTCTTGGGGCCAACGTCCTGACTTTC. It encodes CASMRSLLGANVLTF.

The chain has TRBV2 and TRBJ2-1; a weak D match, TRBD1 (7 bases). Trimming stripped 8 bases from V and 3 bases from J, with 11 bases between. This CDR3 spans 13 amino acids. Per the germline V gene, CDR1 is SNHLY and CDR2 is FYNNEI. The CDR3 DNA follows: TGTGCCAGCGGGGGGACAGTCTACAATGAGCAGTTCTTC. This gives the protein CASGGTVYNEQFF.

The chain couples TRBV12-3 or TRBV12-4 to TRBJ1-1, with unresolved D. V lost 4 bases and J 4 bases, leaving 10 bases between the germline ends. The length of the CDR3 is 13 residues. The CDR3 sequence is CASSSTAGTEAFF. The CDR3 coding sequence is TGTGCCAGCAGTTCCACGGCGGGCACTGAAGCTTTCTTT.